These T cell receptor beta chains were read from a single sample in a study of CD8+CD57+ T cells in acquired aplastic anemia. TCRdb used MiXCR to reprocess the reads, holding one entry per CDR3 protein. This table has roughly 250,000 distinct CDR3 sequences, 40% to 50% appearing once. Material for sequencing was sorted CD4+, CD8+, or CD8+CD57+ T cells (not recorded which) from PBMCs. The receptor set was obtained from a human donor with aplastic anemia. Both conserved end residues are part of each CDR3. A D gene is named only where the DNA matches it firmly. Rows give clone size only sometimes, using once, few, many, or a class for an expanded clone.

d_call,j_call,clone_size,v_call,cdr3_nt,cdr3_aa
TRBD1,TRBJ1-1,-,TRBV6-2/TRBV6-3,TGTGCCAGCATACTATTTGACAGGGGTGAAGCTTTCTTT,CASILFDRGEAFF
TRBD1,TRBJ2-7,-,TRBV9,TGTGCCAGCAGCTCGGACAGGGGGAACTACGAGCAGTACTTC,CASSSDRGNYEQYF
-,TRBJ1-1,many,TRBV7-3,TGTGCCAGCAGCTTAACTGGCCGGTACACTGAAGCTTTCTTT,CASSLTGRYTEAFF
-,TRBJ1-4,many,TRBV20-1,TGCAGTGCTAGGGTCGCAGCAACTAATGAAAAACTGTTTTTT,CSARVAATNEKLFF
-,TRBJ2-3,many,TRBV7-9,TGTGCCAGCAGCGGTCAGGTTGTAGCAGGTAGCACAGATACGCAGTATTTT,CASSGQVVAGSTDTQYF
-,TRBJ2-7,-,TRBV19,TGTGCCAGTAGTATAGGTCCCAGAGCCGAGCAGTACTTC,CASSIGPRAEQYF
-,TRBJ1-3,-,TRBV13,TGTGCCAGCAGCCAATCGGGGGGTTCGAACACCATATATTTT,CASSQSGGSNTIYF
-,TRBJ1-1,many,TRBV7-9,TGTGCCAGCAGCTTAGGAAGAGGGTCCGAAGCTTTCTTT,CASSLGRGSEAFF
TRBD1,TRBJ1-6,few,TRBV4-1,TGCGCCAGCAGCCGACAGGGACTCTCACCCCTCCACTTT,CASSRQGLSPLHF
-,TRBJ1-2,-,TRBV4-1,TGCGCCAGCAGCCCCAATGGACTTAACTATGGCTACACCTTC,CASSPNGLNYGYTF
-,TRBJ1-2,-,TRBV4-3,TGCACCAGCAGCCGTCAGGGTGTCGGTGGCGGTGGCTACACCTTC,CTSSRQGVGGGGYTF
-,TRBJ2-1,many,TRBV12-5,TGTGCTAGTGGACGGGACAAATTGCAGTTCTTC,CASGRDKLQFF
-,TRBJ2-2,once,TRBV24-1,TGTGCCAGCAGTTTAGACGCCGGGGAGCTGTTTTTT,CASSLDAGELFF
-,TRBJ1-1,-,TRBV7-3,TGTGCCGGCCGGGACGGAATACTGAACGCTTTCTTT,CAGRDGILNAFF
-,TRBJ2-7,many,TRBV5-8,TGTGCCAGCAGTACGTCAGCCTACGAGCAGTACTTC,CASSTSAYEQYF
TRBD1,TRBJ1-2,many,TRBV12-3/TRBV12-4,TGTGCCAGCAGTTGGGGACAGGCGGGGTTAAAGGGCTACACCTTC,CASSWGQAGLKGYTF
-,TRBJ2-2,-,TRBV19,TGTGCCAGTAGTATACCTGGAGGGGAGCTGTTTTTT,CASSIPGGELFF
TRBD1,TRBJ1-1,many,TRBV15,TGTGCCACCAGCAGGGACAGGAAGTCGAACACTGAAGCTTTCTTT,CATSRDRKSNTEAFF
TRBD1,TRBJ1-2,once,TRBV6-5,TGTGCCAGCAGTCAAACCGGGACAGGGGGCTTAGGCTACACCTTC,CASSQTGTGGLGYTF
-,TRBJ2-5,many,TRBV7-9,TGTGCCAGCAGCTTAGTTAATCAAGAGACCCAGTACTTC,CASSLVNQETQYF
-,TRBJ1-1,few,TRBV2,TGTGCCAGCAGCGAAGCTGGGAACACTGAAGCTTTCTTT,CASSEAGNTEAFF
-,TRBJ1-2,few,TRBV4-1,TGCGCCAGCAGCCAGCCCGGAGTCCCTGAAAATGGCTACACCTTC,CASSQPGVPENGYTF
-,TRBJ2-7,-,TRBV19,TGTGCCAGTAGTATCCTTCCTCGTCAGTACTTC,CASSILPRQYF
-,TRBJ1-1,few,TRBV27,TGTGCCAGCAGTTTGATCGGCTCTGGGAACACTGAAGCTTTCTTT,CASSLIGSGNTEAFF
TRBD1,TRBJ2-5,-,TRBV7-6,TGTGCCAGCAGCTTTGGCCAGGGGGCGGGGGAGACCCAGTACTTC,CASSFGQGAGETQYF
-,TRBJ2-1,many,TRBV7-3,TGTGCCAGCAGCCCCAGCGTCGCGGGGCGATTTGACTCCTACAATGAGCAGTTCTTC,CASSPSVAGRFDSYNEQFF
TRBD1,TRBJ1-1,-,TRBV12-3/TRBV12-4,TGTGCCAGCAGTTCACACACAGGGGGAGCTTTCTTT,CASSSHTGGAFF
-,TRBJ2-1,many,TRBV7-3,TGTGCCAGCAGCCCCCATAGTAACTATGAGCAGTTCTTC,CASSPHSNYEQFF
TRBD2,TRBJ2-1,once,TRBV24-1,TGTGCCACCAGTGATAGACTAGCGGCCCACACTGAGCAGTTCTTC,CATSDRLAAHTEQFF
TRBD2,TRBJ2-1,-,TRBV29-1,TGCAGCGTAGAGCCGGGACTAGAGTCCTACAATGAGCAGTTCTTC,CSVEPGLESYNEQFF
-,TRBJ2-7,many,TRBV6-1,TGTGCCAGCAGTGAGTCCAGATACTACGAGCAGTACTTC,CASSESRYYEQYF
-,TRBJ1-1,-,TRBV2,TGTGCCAGCATTCAGGGGAGGACTGAAGCTTTCTTT,CASIQGRTEAFF
TRBD2,TRBJ2-1,-,TRBV30,TGTGCCTGGAGATCTAGCGGTTACAATGAGCAGTTCTTC,CAWRSSGYNEQFF
-,TRBJ2-5,many,TRBV11-2,TGTGCCAGCAGCCACGCCCGGGGGCGAGAGACCCAGTACTTC,CASSHARGRETQYF
-,TRBJ2-1,few,TRBV10-3,TGTGCCAGCGAGATAGGCAGTCCAAGTGAGCAGTTCTTC,CASEIGSPSEQFF
-,TRBJ1-1,-,TRBV13,TGTGCCAGCAGCTTAGGCCGGGGGTGGAACACTGAAGCTTTCTTT,CASSLGRGWNTEAFF
TRBD2,TRBJ2-5,few,TRBV20-1,TGCAGTGCGAGGACTAGCGGGATTTCTATAGTGACCCAGTACTTC,CSARTSGISIVTQYF
TRBD1,TRBJ1-5,few,TRBV12-3/TRBV12-4,TGTGCCAGCAGTTCCCAAGGGGGCCAGCCCCAGCATTTT,CASSSQGGQPQHF
TRBD2,TRBJ2-3,many,TRBV2,TGTGCCAGCAGTGAAGTGGGTAGCGGGATAACAGATACGCAGTATTTT,CASSEVGSGITDTQYF
-,TRBJ1-2,-,TRBV15,TGTGCCACCAGCAGATCAGACAGGGGCTACACCTTC,CATSRSDRGYTF
TRBD2,TRBJ2-3,once,TRBV19,TGTGCCAGTAGTAGTGGACGGGGGGGCACAGATACGCAGTATTTT,CASSSGRGGTDTQYF
TRBD1,TRBJ2-2,-,TRBV7-3,TGTGCCAGCAGTCCCGCCGGGACAGGGTTCACCACCGGGGAGCTGTTTTTT,CASSPAGTGFTTGELFF
TRBD1,TRBJ2-7,few,TRBV6-5,TGTGCCAGCAGCCCGTCGACAGGGGTCTCCTACGAGCAGTACTTC,CASSPSTGVSYEQYF
-,TRBJ1-1,many,TRBV5-4,TGTGCCAGCAGCTTCCAGGCTAACACTGAAGCTTTCTTT,CASSFQANTEAFF
-,TRBJ2-1,-,TRBV7-6,TGTGCCAGCAGCTCTCGAGCGTACAATGAGCAGTTCTTC,CASSSRAYNEQFF
-,TRBJ2-7,-,TRBV19,TGTGCCAGTAGTATTGGGGGGGCTACCTACGAGCAGTACTTC,CASSIGGATYEQYF
-,TRBJ2-3,many,TRBV6-5,TGTGCCAGCAGTTACAGGCGGGGCGCAGATACGCAGTATTTT,CASSYRRGADTQYF
-,TRBJ1-5,-,TRBV19,TGTGCCAGTAGTCTACGGGGGGGGGCTATTAGGGGTCAGCCCCAGCATTTT,CASSLRGGAIRGQPQHF
-,TRBJ2-5,-,TRBV5-1,TGCGCCAGCAGCTTGGCTACTAGCCAACAAGAGACCCAGTACTTC,CASSLATSQQETQYF
TRBD2,TRBJ2-5,many,TRBV7-9,TGTGCCAGCAGCCCCCGGGAGGGCGGAGAGACCCAGTACTTC,CASSPREGGETQYF
TRBD2,TRBJ2-7,-,TRBV7-8,TGTGCCAGCAGCTCTCGGACTAGCGGGAGGGAGAGGTACGAGCAGTACTTC,CASSSRTSGRERYEQYF
TRBD1,TRBJ2-7,many,TRBV7-3,TGTGCCAGCAGCAGCCACCGGGACAGCTACGAGCAGTACTTC,CASSSHRDSYEQYF
-,TRBJ2-7,once,TRBV20-1,TGCAGTGCTAGCGTCCCATCCTACGAGCAGTACTTC,CSASVPSYEQYF